These T cell receptor beta chains were read from a single sample in a study of T-cell memory formation after mild COVID-19. TCRdb re-analysed the 5' RACE reads in MiXCR, keeping a single row per CDR3 protein. The table shows fewer than 200,000 distinct CDR3 sequences, with roughly a fifth occurring only once. The sequencing input was PBMCs or a T cell subset sorted from them (not recorded which). The receptors here all came from an adult woman who had mild COVID-19 (a few samples of this study predate the infection). Cell type and time point are not known. Each CDR3 is given with its conserved first and last residue. The D gene is left open where the match is weak. The size of a clone is reported for some rows only, either as once, few or many, or as a class for expanded clones.

DNA: TGTGCCAGCAGAGGGGATTCGGTTTTGGATGAGCAGTTCTTC
CDR3: CASRGDSVLDEQFF
V: TRBV12-3/TRBV12-4
length: 14
size: -
J: TRBJ2-1
D: -

DNA: TGTGCCAGCAGGGGTCAGGGCGCGGACACTGAAGCTTTCTTT
CDR3: CASRGQGADTEAFF
V: TRBV6-2/TRBV6-3
length: 14
size: -
J: TRBJ1-1
D: -

DNA: TGTGCCACCAGCTCACGGGGCTACGAGCAGTACTTC
CDR3: CATSSRGYEQYF
V: TRBV15
length: 12
size: few
J: TRBJ2-7
D: -

DNA: TGTGCCAGCAGCCAAGACGGACAAGGGAGACCCGAGCAGTACTTC
CDR3: CASSQDGQGRPEQYF
V: TRBV14
length: 15
size: -
J: TRBJ2-7
D: -

DNA: TGTGCCAGCAGCTTAGAGGTCAAAGCAACTAATGAAAAACTGTTTTTT
CDR3: CASSLEVKATNEKLFF
V: TRBV7-6
length: 16
size: once
J: TRBJ1-4
D: -

DNA: TGTGCCAGCTCACCCCTGGACACCTCAAGCGCTGAGCAGTTCTTC
CDR3: CASSPLDTSSAEQFF
V: TRBV18
length: 15
size: -
J: TRBJ2-1
D: -

DNA: TGTGCCAGCAGCTTAGGTAGCGGTGACTCCTACGAGCAGTACTTC
CDR3: CASSLGSGDSYEQYF
V: TRBV7-9
length: 15
size: -
J: TRBJ2-7
D: -

DNA: TGTGCCAGTAGTAAGAGGACTGCGTTCCCCTACGAGCAGTACTTC
CDR3: CASSKRTAFPYEQYF
V: TRBV19
length: 15
size: few
J: TRBJ2-7
D: -

DNA: TGTGCCAGCAGCTCAAGGGGCAACTACAATGAGCAGTTCTTC
CDR3: CASSSRGNYNEQFF
V: TRBV11-2
length: 14
size: few
J: TRBJ2-1
D: -

DNA: TGTGCCAGCAGATCCTCCAGGGAGGACATTCAGTACTTC
CDR3: CASRSSREDIQYF
V: TRBV12-3/TRBV12-4
length: 13
size: few
J: TRBJ2-4
D: -

DNA: TGTGCCAGCGGCTCCGGGACGTTTAACACTGAAGCTTTCTTT
CDR3: CASGSGTFNTEAFF
V: TRBV9
length: 14
size: few
J: TRBJ1-1
D: -

DNA: TGTGCCAGCAGTTTCACCGGACAGGGGGCAGGCTATGGCTACACCTTC
CDR3: CASSFTGQGAGYGYTF
V: TRBV27
length: 16
size: once
J: TRBJ1-2
D: TRBD1

DNA: TGTGCCAGCAGCTTTGTAGCGGGGGGTTACAATGAGCAGTTCTTC
CDR3: CASSFVAGGYNEQFF
V: TRBV7-9
length: 15
size: few
J: TRBJ2-1
D: TRBD2

DNA: TGTGCCAGCAGTTACTCTGAGTTCAATCAGCCCCAGCATTTT
CDR3: CASSYSEFNQPQHF
V: TRBV6-2/TRBV6-3
length: 14
size: -
J: TRBJ1-5
D: -

DNA: TGTGCCTGGAGTGTAGGAGTCTACGAGCAGTACTTC
CDR3: CAWSVGVYEQYF
V: TRBV30
length: 12
size: few
J: TRBJ2-7
D: -

DNA: TGTGCCAGCAGCTCGGGACAGGGCAACCCTAATGAGCAGTTCTTC
CDR3: CASSSGQGNPNEQFF
V: TRBV7-9
length: 15
size: -
J: TRBJ2-1
D: TRBD1

DNA: TGTGCCAGTGACTCGGGTGGGCCCCAGCATTTT
CDR3: CASDSGGPQHF
V: TRBV7-9
length: 11
size: -
J: TRBJ1-5
D: -

DNA: TGTGCCAGCAGTGATCTAAGCGGGGGGGACACAGATACGCAGTATTTT
CDR3: CASSDLSGGDTDTQYF
V: TRBV2
length: 16
size: few
J: TRBJ2-3
D: TRBD2

DNA: TGTGCCAGCACCCTTCTGGTTTGGGAATTGAACACTGAAGCTTTCTTT
CDR3: CASTLLVWELNTEAFF
V: TRBV6-2/TRBV6-3
length: 16
size: once
J: TRBJ1-1
D: -

DNA: TGTGCCAGCAACCCGGGACAGAGAGTCACAGATACGCAGTATTTT
CDR3: CASNPGQRVTDTQYF
V: TRBV7-9
length: 15
size: -
J: TRBJ2-3
D: TRBD1

DNA: TGTGCCAGCAGTGATTGGGGAGCCCGCGAGACAGATACGCAGTATTTT
CDR3: CASSDWGARETDTQYF
V: TRBV2
length: 16
size: few
J: TRBJ2-3
D: -

DNA: TGTGCCAGCAGTGTACTAGCGGGGGGACAAGAGACCCAGTACTTC
CDR3: CASSVLAGGQETQYF
V: TRBV6-1
length: 15
size: -
J: TRBJ2-5
D: TRBD2

DNA: TGTGCCAGCACCAACGGACTAGCACACGAGCAGTACTTC
CDR3: CASTNGLAHEQYF
V: TRBV6-2/TRBV6-3
length: 13
size: -
J: TRBJ2-7
D: TRBD2

DNA: TGTGCCAGCAGCGTAGCGGATTTATGGGTTTCGGGGGAGCTGTTTTTT
CDR3: CASSVADLWVSGELFF
V: TRBV9
length: 16
size: -
J: TRBJ2-2
D: -

DNA: TGTGCCAGCAGTTTTTTGAATGAGCAGTTCTTC
CDR3: CASSFLNEQFF
V: TRBV27
length: 11
size: -
J: TRBJ2-1
D: -

DNA: TGTGCCAGCAGTGCTTCCAGCGGGGGGACCTACAATGAGCAGTTCTTC
CDR3: CASSASSGGTYNEQFF
V: TRBV25-1
length: 16
size: -
J: TRBJ2-1
D: TRBD2

DNA: TGTGCCAGCAGCCCCACCCAAACAGGGGAACGGACAGATACGCAGTATTTT
CDR3: CASSPTQTGERTDTQYF
V: TRBV7-8
length: 17
size: few
J: TRBJ2-3
D: TRBD1

DNA: TGTGCCAGCAGCCAGTGGAGCGGGGGGAGTAATAATGAGCAGTTCTTC
CDR3: CASSQWSGGSNNEQFF
V: TRBV14
length: 16
size: -
J: TRBJ2-1
D: TRBD2

DNA: TGCGCCAGCAGCCAAGAAAGCGGAAATGCTGACACGCAGTATTTT
CDR3: CASSQESGNADTQYF
V: TRBV4-3
length: 15
size: -
J: TRBJ2-3
D: -

DNA: TGTGCCAGCTCACCCATGACAGGGGCGTACACTGAAGCTTTCTTT
CDR3: CASSPMTGAYTEAFF
V: TRBV9
length: 15
size: -
J: TRBJ1-1
D: TRBD1

DNA: TGCGCCAGCAGCCAAGGAGCTTATCCCACAGATACGCAGTATTTT
CDR3: CASSQGAYPTDTQYF
V: TRBV4-1
length: 15
size: few
J: TRBJ2-3
D: -

DNA: TGTGCCAGCAGGTCGACAGAGTACACCGGGGAGCTGTTTTTT
CDR3: CASRSTEYTGELFF
V: TRBV28
length: 14
size: -
J: TRBJ2-2
D: -

DNA: TGTGCCAGCAGCATTTACAATGAGCAGTTCTTC
CDR3: CASSIYNEQFF
V: TRBV5-6
length: 11
size: many
J: TRBJ2-1
D: -

DNA: TGTGCCAGCAGCGTAGCCCCTGACGAGGGGATTGTATATGGCTACACCTTC
CDR3: CASSVAPDEGIVYGYTF
V: TRBV9
length: 17
size: few
J: TRBJ1-2
D: -

DNA: TGCAGTGCTAGTAGAACAGGGGCGGCGACTGAAGCTTTCTTT
CDR3: CSASRTGAATEAFF
V: TRBV20-1
length: 14
size: -
J: TRBJ1-1
D: TRBD1

DNA: TGTGCCAGCAGCTTCCCTGCCAGCACAGATACGCAGTATTTT
CDR3: CASSFPASTDTQYF
V: TRBV7-9
length: 14
size: many
J: TRBJ2-3
D: -

DNA: TGCAGTGCTGGAGGGGGGCGCGGCTCGTACGAGCAGTACTTC
CDR3: CSAGGGRGSYEQYF
V: TRBV20-1
length: 14
size: few
J: TRBJ2-7
D: -

DNA: TGTGCCAGCACCCGGGACAGGGGGCGAACTAGCGGCACAGATACGCAGTATTTT
CDR3: CASTRDRGRTSGTDTQYF
V: TRBV12-3/TRBV12-4
length: 18
size: -
J: TRBJ2-3
D: TRBD1

DNA: TGTGCCAGCACCCCCCTAGCGGACACAGATACGCAGTATTTT
CDR3: CASTPLADTDTQYF
V: TRBV6-2/TRBV6-3
length: 14
size: few
J: TRBJ2-3
D: TRBD2

DNA: TGTGCCAGCAGCTTAACCGGGACTAGCGCGGCTACGCAGTATTTT
CDR3: CASSLTGTSAATQYF
V: TRBV7-2
length: 15
size: -
J: TRBJ2-3
D: TRBD2

DNA: TGTGCCAGCTCTTCCGGTCGGGAGAGGGACAATGAGCAGTTCTTC
CDR3: CASSSGRERDNEQFF
V: TRBV9
length: 15
size: -
J: TRBJ2-1
D: -

DNA: TGTGCCAGCAGCCAACTCCCGGGGGGACTTAGCGGGTCCTACGAGCAGTACTTC
CDR3: CASSQLPGGLSGSYEQYF
V: TRBV4-2
length: 18
size: few
J: TRBJ2-7
D: TRBD2

DNA: TGTGCCACCAGCGGGGTTCTGTCCCCGACTAGCACAGATACGCAGTATTTT
CDR3: CATSGVLSPTSTDTQYF
V: TRBV15
length: 17
size: -
J: TRBJ2-3
D: -

DNA: TGTGCCATCAGTTCAGGGACTTCCGATTACGAGCAGTACTTC
CDR3: CAISSGTSDYEQYF
V: TRBV10-3
length: 14
size: few
J: TRBJ2-7
D: -

DNA: TGTGCCAGCAGCGAAGACGGTGATATGAACACTGAAGCTTTCTTT
CDR3: CASSEDGDMNTEAFF
V: TRBV6-1
length: 15
size: -
J: TRBJ1-1
D: -

DNA: TGCAGCGTTGGCGGGGGGATTCGAGGGAACACCGGGGAGCTGTTTTTT
CDR3: CSVGGGIRGNTGELFF
V: TRBV29-1
length: 16
size: -
J: TRBJ2-2
D: TRBD2